This T cell receptor beta chain was sequenced for a study of blood T cell repertoires in COVID-19. Germline V gene sequence: CDR1 LGHNT, CDR2 FRNRAP. CDR3 length equals 16 residues. The V gene end was trimmed by 1 base and the J gene end by 3 bases; junction bases not matched to a gene: 4. Clones were read by immunoSEQ multiplex PCR, and TCRdb kept only the in-frame ones, dropping some. Here the sample spans 99,000 or so clones, over 80% being singletons. The sequence came from a man between 50 and 59 years old with acute or convalescent COVID-19. The source material was peripheral blood. The gene calls are TRBV12-5 and TRBJ2-7; 12 nucleotides match TRBD2. The DNA of the CDR3 is TGTGCTAGTGGTTTGGGACTAGCGGGAGTTGGCTACGAGCAGTACTTC. This encodes CASGLGLAGVGYEQYF.